The T cell receptor (beta chain) described here comes from a study of T cell repertoires in aging, cancer and after chemotherapy. Study information: The full dataset contained 7 million to 9.5 million TCR reads.

TRB rearrangements spanning V, D and J were amplified using mixed TRB-A/B primers. TCRdb recomputed calls from the multiplex PCR reads with MiXCR, one row per CDR3 protein. The sample consists of under 700 distinct CDR3 sequences, 65% to 90% of them appearing once. In the case of this clonotype: Its matching antigen is unknown.

The template was genomic DNA from peripheral blood, not RNA. Study-level results: Untreated cancer patients had significantly lower blood TCR diversity than age-matched healthy donors. Rebound thymic output was suggested by rising median generation probability during chemotherapy in each cancer cohort.

V was shortened by 5 bases and J by 2 bases, with 29 bases between the two germline ends. The CDR3 contains 20 residues. Germline V lookup: CDR1 MNHEY, CDR2 SVGAGI. V usage is TRBV6-5 and J usage is TRBJ2-3, with D possibly being TRBD2 (7 bases). This TCR came from a human donor with a solid tumor. The source material was blood. In nucleotides, the CDR3 is TGTGCCAGCAGTGGTAGGGGGAGGGGACACCCAACCGAACTCACAGATACGCAGTATTTT. It translates to CASSGRGRGHPTELTDTQYF.